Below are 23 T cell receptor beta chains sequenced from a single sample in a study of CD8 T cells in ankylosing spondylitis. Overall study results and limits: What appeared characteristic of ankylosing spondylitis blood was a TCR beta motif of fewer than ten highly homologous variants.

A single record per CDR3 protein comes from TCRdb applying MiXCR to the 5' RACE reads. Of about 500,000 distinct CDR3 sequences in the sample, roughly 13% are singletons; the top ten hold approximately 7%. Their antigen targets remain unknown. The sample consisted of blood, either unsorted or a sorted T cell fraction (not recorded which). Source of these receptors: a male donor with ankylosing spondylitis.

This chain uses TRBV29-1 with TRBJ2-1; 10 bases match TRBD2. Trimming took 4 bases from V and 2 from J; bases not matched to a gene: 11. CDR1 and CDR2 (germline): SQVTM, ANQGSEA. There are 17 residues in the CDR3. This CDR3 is CSVAASGSAHAYNEQFF. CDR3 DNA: TGCAGCGTTGCTGCTAGCGGGAGTGCCCACGCCTACAATGAGCAGTTCTTC.

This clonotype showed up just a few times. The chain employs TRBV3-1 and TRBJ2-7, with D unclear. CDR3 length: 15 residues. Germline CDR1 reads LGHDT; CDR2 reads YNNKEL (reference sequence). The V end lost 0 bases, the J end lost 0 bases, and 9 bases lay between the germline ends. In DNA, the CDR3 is TGTGCCAGCAGCCAAGATTTGGCGCGCTCCTACGAGCAGTACTTC. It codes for CASSQDLARSYEQYF.

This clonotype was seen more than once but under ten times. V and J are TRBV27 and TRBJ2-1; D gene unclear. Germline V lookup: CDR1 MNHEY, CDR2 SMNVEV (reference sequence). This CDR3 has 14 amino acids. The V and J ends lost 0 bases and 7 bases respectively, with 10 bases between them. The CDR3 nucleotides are TGTGCCAGCAGTTTATCGCCCTGGAGAAATGAGCAGTTCTTC. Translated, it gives CASSLSPWRNEQFF.

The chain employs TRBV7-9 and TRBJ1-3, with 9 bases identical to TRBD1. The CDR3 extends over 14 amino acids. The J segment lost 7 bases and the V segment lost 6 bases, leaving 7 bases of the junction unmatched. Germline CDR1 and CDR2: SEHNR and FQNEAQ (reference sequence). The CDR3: CASRVGQGENTIYF. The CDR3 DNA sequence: TGTGCCAGCAGGGTGGGACAGGGAGAGAACACCATATATTTT.

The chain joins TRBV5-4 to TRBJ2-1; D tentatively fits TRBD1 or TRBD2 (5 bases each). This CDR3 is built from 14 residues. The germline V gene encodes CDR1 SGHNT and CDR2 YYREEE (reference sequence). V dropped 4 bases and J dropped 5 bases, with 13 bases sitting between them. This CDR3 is CASSQGPRDNEQFF. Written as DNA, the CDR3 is TGTGCCAGCAGCCAGGGACCACGGGACAATGAGCAGTTCTTC.

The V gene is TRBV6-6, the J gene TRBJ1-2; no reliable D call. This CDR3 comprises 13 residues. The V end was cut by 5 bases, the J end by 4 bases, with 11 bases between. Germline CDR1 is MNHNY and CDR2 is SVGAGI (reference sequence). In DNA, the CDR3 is TGTGCCAGCAGTACCGACCGAAGCTATGGCTACACCTTC. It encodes CASSTDRSYGYTF.

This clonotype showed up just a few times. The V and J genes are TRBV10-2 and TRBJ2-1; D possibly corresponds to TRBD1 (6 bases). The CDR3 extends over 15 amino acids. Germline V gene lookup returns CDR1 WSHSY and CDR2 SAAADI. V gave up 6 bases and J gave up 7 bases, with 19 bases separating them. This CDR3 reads CASRLAGTRSNEQFF. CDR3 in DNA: TGCGCCAGCAGATTAGCCGGGACACGGAGTAATGAGCAGTTCTTC.

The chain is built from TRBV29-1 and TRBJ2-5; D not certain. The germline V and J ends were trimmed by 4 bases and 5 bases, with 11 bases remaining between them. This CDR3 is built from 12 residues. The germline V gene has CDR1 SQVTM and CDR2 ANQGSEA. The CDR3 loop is CSVGQTWETQYF. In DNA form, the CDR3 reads TGCAGCGTTGGCCAGACCTGGGAGACCCAGTACTTC.

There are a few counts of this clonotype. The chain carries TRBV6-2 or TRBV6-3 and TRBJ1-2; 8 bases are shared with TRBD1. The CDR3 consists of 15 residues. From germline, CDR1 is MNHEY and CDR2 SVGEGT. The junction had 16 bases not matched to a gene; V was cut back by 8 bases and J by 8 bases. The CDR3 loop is CASYQLGQGVDGYTF. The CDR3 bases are TGTGCCAGCTACCAACTCGGACAGGGAGTGGACGGCTACACCTTC.

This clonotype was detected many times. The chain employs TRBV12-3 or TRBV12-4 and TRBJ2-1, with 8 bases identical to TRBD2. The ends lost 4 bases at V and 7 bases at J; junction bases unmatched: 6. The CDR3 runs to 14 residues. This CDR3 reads CASSSGLATNEQFF. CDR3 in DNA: TGTGCCAGCAGTTCAGGACTAGCTACTAATGAGCAGTTCTTC.

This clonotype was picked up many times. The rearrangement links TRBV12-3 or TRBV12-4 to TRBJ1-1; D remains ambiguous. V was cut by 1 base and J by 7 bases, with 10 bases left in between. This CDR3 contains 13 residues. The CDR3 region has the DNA TGTGCCAGCAGTTTAGGCAGCCAAAGTGAAGCTTTCTTT. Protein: CASSLGSQSEAFF.

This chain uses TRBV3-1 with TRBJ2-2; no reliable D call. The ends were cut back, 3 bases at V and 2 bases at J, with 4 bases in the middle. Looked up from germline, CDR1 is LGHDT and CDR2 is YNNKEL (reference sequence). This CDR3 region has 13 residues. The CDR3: CASSQGNTGELFF. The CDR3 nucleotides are TGTGCCAGCAGCCAGGGAAACACCGGGGAGCTGTTTTTT. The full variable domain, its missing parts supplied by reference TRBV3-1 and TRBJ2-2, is DTAVSQTPKYLVTQMGNDKSIKCEQNLGHDTMYWYKQDSKKFLKIMFSYNNKELIINETVPNRFSPKSPDKAHLNLHINSLELGDSAVYFCASSQGNTGELFFGEGSRLTVL.

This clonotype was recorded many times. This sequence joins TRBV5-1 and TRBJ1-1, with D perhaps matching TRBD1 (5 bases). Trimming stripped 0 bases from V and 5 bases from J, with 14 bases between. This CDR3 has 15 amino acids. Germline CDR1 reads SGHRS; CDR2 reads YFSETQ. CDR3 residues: CASSLADKGMTEAFF. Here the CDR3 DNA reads TGCGCCAGCAGCTTGGCGGACAAGGGGATGACTGAAGCTTTCTTT. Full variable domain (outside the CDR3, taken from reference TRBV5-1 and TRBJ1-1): KAGVTQTPRYLIKTRGQQVTLSCSPISGHRSVSWYQQTPGQGLQFLFEYFSETQRNKGNFPGRFSGRQFSNSRSEMNVSTLELGDSALYLCASSLADKGMTEAFFGQGTRLTVV.

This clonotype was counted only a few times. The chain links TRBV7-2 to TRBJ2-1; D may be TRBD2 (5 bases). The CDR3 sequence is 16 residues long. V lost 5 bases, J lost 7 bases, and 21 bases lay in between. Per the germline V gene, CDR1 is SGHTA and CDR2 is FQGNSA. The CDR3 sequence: CASSRPGNPNFNEQFF. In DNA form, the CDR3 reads TGTGCCAGCAGCCGCCCGGGGAATCCCAACTTTAATGAGCAGTTCTTC. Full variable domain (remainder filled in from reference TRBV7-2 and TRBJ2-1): GAGVSQSPSNKVTEKGKDVELRCDPISGHTALYWYRQSLGQGLEFLIYFQGNSAPDKSGLPSDRFSAERTGGSVSTLTIQRTQQEDSAVYLCASSRPGNPNFNEQFFGPGTRLTVL.

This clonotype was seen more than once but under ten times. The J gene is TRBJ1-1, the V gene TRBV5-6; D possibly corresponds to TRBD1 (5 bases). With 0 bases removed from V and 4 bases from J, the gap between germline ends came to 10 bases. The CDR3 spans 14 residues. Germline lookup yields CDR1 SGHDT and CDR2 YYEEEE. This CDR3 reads CASSLALGVTEAFF. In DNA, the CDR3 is TGTGCCAGCAGCTTGGCCTTGGGGGTCACTGAAGCTTTCTTT.

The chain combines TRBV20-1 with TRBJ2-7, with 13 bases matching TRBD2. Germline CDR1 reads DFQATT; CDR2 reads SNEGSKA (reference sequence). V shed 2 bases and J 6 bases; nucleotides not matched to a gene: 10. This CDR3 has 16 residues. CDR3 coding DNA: TGCAGTGCTAGACCCCCGGGACTAGCGGGATCCCGCGAGCAGTACTTC. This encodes CSARPPGLAGSREQYF.

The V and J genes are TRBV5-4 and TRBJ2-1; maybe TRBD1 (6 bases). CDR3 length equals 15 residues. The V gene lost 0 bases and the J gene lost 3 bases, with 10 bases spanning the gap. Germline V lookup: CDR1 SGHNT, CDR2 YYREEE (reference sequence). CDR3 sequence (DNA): TGTGCCAGCAGCTTGGGAGGGGGAGACTACAATGAGCAGTTCTTC. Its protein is CASSLGGGDYNEQFF.

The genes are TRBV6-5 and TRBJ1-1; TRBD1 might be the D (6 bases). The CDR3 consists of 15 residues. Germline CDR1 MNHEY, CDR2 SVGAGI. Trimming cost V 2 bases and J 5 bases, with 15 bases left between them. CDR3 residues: CASSYGQHTGTEAFF. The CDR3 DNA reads TGTGCCAGCAGTTACGGGCAGCACACAGGGACTGAAGCTTTCTTT.

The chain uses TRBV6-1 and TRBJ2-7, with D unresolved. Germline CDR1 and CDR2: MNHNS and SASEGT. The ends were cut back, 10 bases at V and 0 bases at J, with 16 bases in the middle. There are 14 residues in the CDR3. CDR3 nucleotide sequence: TGTGCCACCGGTCGGTGGCAGACCTCCTACGAGCAGTACTTC. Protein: CATGRWQTSYEQYF.

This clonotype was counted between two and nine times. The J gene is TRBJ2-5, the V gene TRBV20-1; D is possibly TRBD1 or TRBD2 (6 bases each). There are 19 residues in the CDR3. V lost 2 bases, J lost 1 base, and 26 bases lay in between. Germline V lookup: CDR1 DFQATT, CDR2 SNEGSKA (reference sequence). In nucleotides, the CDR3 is TGCAGTGCTAGAACCGGAGGAGGGGGAGACCTTAATTTCCAAGAGACCCAGTACTTC. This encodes CSARTGGGGDLNFQETQYF.

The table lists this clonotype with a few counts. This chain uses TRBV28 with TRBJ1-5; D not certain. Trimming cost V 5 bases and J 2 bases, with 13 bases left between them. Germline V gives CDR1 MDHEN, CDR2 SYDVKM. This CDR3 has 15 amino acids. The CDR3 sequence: CASSSSGDGNQPQHF. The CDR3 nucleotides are TGTGCCAGCAGTAGTTCCGGGGATGGCAATCAGCCCCAGCATTTT.

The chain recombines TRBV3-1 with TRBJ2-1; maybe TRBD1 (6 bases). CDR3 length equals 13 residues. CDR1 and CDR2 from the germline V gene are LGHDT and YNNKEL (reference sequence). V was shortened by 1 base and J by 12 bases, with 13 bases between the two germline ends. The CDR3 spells CASSQGPGAGQFF. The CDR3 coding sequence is TGTGCCAGCAGCCAAGGCCCAGGGGCTGGGCAGTTCTTC.

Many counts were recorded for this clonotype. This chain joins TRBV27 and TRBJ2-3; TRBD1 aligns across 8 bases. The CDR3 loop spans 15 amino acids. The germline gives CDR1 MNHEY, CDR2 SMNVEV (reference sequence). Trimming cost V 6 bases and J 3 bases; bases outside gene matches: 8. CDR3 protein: CASSLTGAPTDTQYF. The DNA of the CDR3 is TGTGCCAGCAGCCTGACAGGGGCGCCGACAGATACGCAGTATTTT.